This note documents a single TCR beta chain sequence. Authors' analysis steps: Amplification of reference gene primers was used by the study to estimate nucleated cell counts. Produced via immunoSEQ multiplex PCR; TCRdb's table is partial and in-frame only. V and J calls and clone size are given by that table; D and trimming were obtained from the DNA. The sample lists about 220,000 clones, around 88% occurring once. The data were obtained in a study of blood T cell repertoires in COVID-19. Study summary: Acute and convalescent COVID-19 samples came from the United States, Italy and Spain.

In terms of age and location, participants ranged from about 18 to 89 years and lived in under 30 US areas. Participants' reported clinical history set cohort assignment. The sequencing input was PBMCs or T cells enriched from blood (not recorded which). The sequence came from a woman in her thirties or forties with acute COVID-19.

CDR3 sequence reads: CASSETGTGGVWAFF. In nucleotides, the CDR3 is TGTGCCAGCAGTGAGACCGGGACAGGGGGTGTGTGGGCTTTCTTT. V gene TRBV6-1 combines with J gene TRBJ1-1; 11 bases fit TRBD1. The germline gives CDR1 MNHNS, CDR2 SASEGT. Trimming removed 3 bases from V and 11 bases from J; junction bases left unmatched: 11. The CDR3 contains 15 residues.